Here is one T cell receptor (beta chain) with its context. There is no known antigen for this receptor. No clone much larger than this one lies a single base away; base qualities are absent. The data originate from a study of cytomegalovirus exposure and HLA in healthy donors (TCRdb year 2017). Study-wide context: In an earlier analysis of around 540 of the donors, 276 Gb of sequence data and 90 million to 130 million unique TCR beta sequences from about 179 million T cells were reported. All discovery cohort repertoires had been generated using a single sequencing platform. Genome-wide SNP genotypes for about 60% of the roughly 700 donors were used in a later genetic analysis, which treated that subset as a discovery cohort. The study used immunosequencing to profile the T cell repertoires of approximately 630 subjects and linked those repertoires to cytomegalovirus serostatus. Several DR-DQ haplotypes were handled as single units for association and clustering because linkage in the cohort was strong. Along with the approximately 650-subject first cohort, a separate validation cohort of 120 different subjects was used. Among the roughly 400 genotyped donors, about 85% belonged to the genetic ancestry cluster associated with self-reported Caucasian donors. In a later analysis, previously published TCR beta repertoires from about 670 donors were re-analyzed and high-resolution HLA genotyping was added so that TCR occurrence patterns could be studied. To predict cytomegalovirus infection status, the study combined high-throughput TCR immunosequencing, statistical association of individual TCRs with disease status, and machine learning. The study aimed to test whether signatures of past pathogen exposure could be identified by cataloging public T cell receptors. An early release covering 550 to 650 HLA-typed donors comprised around 300 gigabases of sequencing data and about 90 million unique TCR sequences. Both class I and class II loci were covered by HLA typing, at four-digit resolution. An earlier analysis of 500 to 650 of the donors applied high-throughput TCR beta sequencing to assess whether each TCR beta V gene segment acted as functional or pseudogenic. The number of donors typed differed by locus, with 629-630 for A, B, C, DRB1 and DQB1, around 500 for DQA1, over 600 for DPA1, and some 440 for DPB1. Across roughly 420 genotyped donors of the cohort, an average of roughly 250,000 unique TCR beta nucleotide sequences per donor were sequenced, and approximately 17% of those sequences were non-productive. The later analysis used no new phenotypic data to find candidate immune exposures, relying instead on TCR beta sequences and their occurrence across donors. Donor age, sex, ethnicity and CMV serostatus were compiled together with the repertoire data. Summary of the overall study and its limitations: In a later analysis, the rate of TCR association differed among HLA loci, with DRB1 alleles having the most associated TCRs and HLA-C alleles having the fewest. A few of the identified cytomegalovirus-associated TCR beta chains were confirmed in vitro to be specific for cytomegalovirus antigens. Because counts were too low, about 15 rarely observed V segments, including chromosome 9 orphons, were left out of the earlier analysis of about 620 of the donors. Linkage disequilibrium might explain the correlated functional status among segregating V segments, but an unknown experimental factor could not be excluded. A further reported finding was that TCR beta sequences accurately predicted the HLA-A and HLA-B alleles for most subjects in the first cohort. Assigning TCR associations to individual alleles was difficult when HLA alleles, especially DR and DQ, strongly co-occurred. Most TCR sequences were observed very rarely across donors, whereas some public TCRs were present in many individuals. Most CMV-associated TCR beta chains appeared to be HLA-restricted in a later analysis, and the HLA associations seemed to be driven largely by CMV exposure. This cohort had only TCR beta chains sequenced, and the lack of alpha or paired-chain data limited which features could be detected. V-gene and J-gene trimming of TCR beta chains was associated with a missense DCLRE1C variant in a later genetic analysis, and the association was replicated in an independent cohort. Because HLA typing was missing for some donors at each locus, association tests included only the typed subset. In a later analysis, HLA-associated TCR beta chains showed more clonal expansion and lower generation probabilities than non-associated chains that were equally common. In a later genetic analysis, fewer N-insertions in productive TCRs were reported among donors in an Asian-associated ancestry cluster than the 666-donor mean. In an earlier analysis of 500 to 650 of the donors, most TCR beta V segments appeared in productive rearrangements about 90% or about 30% of the time, broadly matching IMGT annotations. A later analysis associated about 16,000 TCR beta sequences with specific HLA alleles at a false discovery rate of 0.05. The 87-base-pair reads could not distinguish some IMGT-functional V segments, including TRBV6-2 and TRBV6-3, so those segments were excluded. Immune exposure information for the cohort was limited to CMV serostatus. It was suggested by the authors that the approach could potentially be generalized to other disease states and immunological phenotypes. The classifier was reported to diagnose cytomegalovirus status with high specificity and sensitivity in both the original cohort and the validation cohort. A cluster of highly shared sequence variants was judged likely to represent a technical artifact of the sequencing pipeline. Presence/absence analyses assumed roughly uniform sequencing depth across donors, an assumption that may not hold. The study listed approximately 160 TCR beta chains as associated with cytomegalovirus. According to a later analysis, parvovirus B19, influenza, CMV and Epstein-Barr virus appeared linked to several top co-occurrence clusters.

In total, roughly 670 healthy bone marrow donors made up the cohort. At the time of sampling, every cohort member was nominally healthy, though immune exposures that went unrecorded were likely present. The donor was CMV seronegative and was included in the group of 352 seronegative cohort members. Each donor provided a peripheral blood sample, and peripheral blood mononuclear cells were used for TCR beta sequencing. Genomic DNA extraction from the blood cell samples was performed with the Qiagen DNeasy Blood Extraction Kit. Receptor libraries were prepared by the immunoSEQ multiplex PCR assay. The multiplex PCR relied on a mix of 60 forward primers for TCR Vbeta segments and 13 reverse primers for TCR Jbeta segments. The CDR3 region of rearranged TCR beta genes was amplified from genomic DNA with a multiplex PCR assay. Amplified TCR beta libraries were sequenced as 87-base-pair reads on the Illumina HiSeq System. In the authors' own workflow: Across the 500 to 700 repertoires, a later analysis counted tens of millions of unique TCR beta chains, 9 million to 14 million of which were shared by at least two donors. To remove PCR and sequencing errors, raw reads were error-corrected and collapsed into unique sequences using a nearest-neighbor algorithm that merged closely related sequences. V, D and J gene segments were assigned by aligning CDR3 sequences to IMGT reference sequences. For a sequence to be retained, a match of at least six nucleotides to both a V gene segment and a J gene segment was required. Rearrangements were called productive when the CDR3 lacked stop codons and stayed in frame with V and J; all others were non-productive. Following IMGT convention, CDR3 was defined as the stretch from the second conserved V-encoded cysteine up to the conserved J-encoded phenylalanine. In an earlier analysis of roughly 610 of the donors, sequences lacking an unambiguous match to a single V gene segment were excluded. In an earlier analysis of about 590 of the donors, a V segment was called functional when productive rearrangements were above 56.7%, and segregating when the standard deviation between donors exceeded 5%. A statistical classification framework was built for diagnosing cytomegalovirus status from the catalog of TCR beta chain sequences. In a later analysis, TCR nucleotide sequences were compared against IMGT/GENE-DB human TR gene sequences so that V and J genes could be assigned. A later analysis assigned CDR3 sequences and most-parsimonious VDJ recombination scenarios with the TCRdist pipeline. In a later analysis, each TCR beta chain was defined by its CDR3 amino acid sequence together with its V-gene family, and reads without a unique V-gene family were excluded. In a later analysis, 450 to 600 highly shared, low-generation-probability nucleotide sequences were removed to address suspected cross-contamination and a sequencing artifact. For each public chain, a later analysis derived a clonal expansion index from normalized ranks of inferred template counts within each repertoire. Generation probabilities in a later analysis came from a VDJ recombination model fitted to out-of-frame rearrangements, and those results were checked against IGoR. Hypergeometric tests were used in a later analysis to score TCR-TCR, TCR-HLA and TCR-CMV co-occurrence, with a repertoire-size bias correction applied to the TCR pairs. False discovery rates were estimated in a later analysis by permuting HLA or CMV assignments 20 times. In a later analysis, co-occurring TCRs were grouped using DBSCAN, and TCRdist sequence similarity was added for clustering within HLA-allele-positive subsets. Co-occurrence clustering excluded repertoires with fewer than 30,000 or more than 120,000 public chains, plus five with anomalous nucleotide sharing. In TCRdb, the immuneACCESS table is reduced to in-frame sequences with V and J assigned. These tables do not hold every clone; where another copy was compared, an unresolved V gene accounts for under half, and the others remain unexplained. The DNA gave D and trimming, while V, J and clone size come from that table. For this sample there are under 150,000 clones; about 85% appear just once. Jointly, the top ten make up approximately 1.7% of the sample.

CDR1 MNHEY and CDR2 SMNVEV are derived from the germline V gene (reference sequence). V loses 6 bases of germline sequence and J loses 6 bases, and the interval between the two ends is 12 bases. The CDR3 contains 14 residues, cysteine and phenylalanine counted. Only the CDR3 DNA is retained, 42 bases long and in frame from the first base. The origin of this receptor is a boy under 18 in good health and CMV-seronegative. Source material: PBMCs. The sequence links TRBV27 to TRBJ1-6; the D gene is perhaps TRBD1, from 6 matching bases. The DNA sequence follows: TGTGCCAGCAGCCCTAGGGACATTAATTCACCCCTCCACTTT. Translated, this is CASSPRDINSPLHF.